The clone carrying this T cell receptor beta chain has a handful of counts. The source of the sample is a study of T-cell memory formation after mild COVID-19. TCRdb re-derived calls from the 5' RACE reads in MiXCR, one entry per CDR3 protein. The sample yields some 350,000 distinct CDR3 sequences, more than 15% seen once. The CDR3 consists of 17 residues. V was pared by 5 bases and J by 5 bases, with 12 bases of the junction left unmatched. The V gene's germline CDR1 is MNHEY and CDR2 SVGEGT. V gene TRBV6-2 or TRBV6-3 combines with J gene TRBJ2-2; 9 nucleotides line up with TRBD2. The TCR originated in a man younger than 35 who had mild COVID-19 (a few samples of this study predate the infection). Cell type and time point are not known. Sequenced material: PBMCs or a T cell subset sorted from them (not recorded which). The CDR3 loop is CASSVPRRGGRTGELFF. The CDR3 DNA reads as TGTGCCAGCAGTGTACCGAGGCGGGGGGGCCGAACCGGGGAGCTGTTTTTT.